This T cell receptor (beta chain) was obtained from a study of sequential checkpoint blockade in melanoma. The wider study: First-line arms were nivolumab then ipilimumab, or the reverse, randomized 1:1.

TCRdb keeps only in-frame clones here, not all; method: immunoSEQ multiplex PCR. The data show 4,000 or so clones, roughly 57% seen once. Treatment denoted: randomized to nivolumab then ipilimumab (arm A) or the reverse (arm B). Live CD3+CD8+ CD19− CD56− cells were sorted from PBMCs. V gave up 3 bases and J gave up 2 bases, with 11 bases separating them. Germline CDR1 reads SGHVS; CDR2 reads FQNEAQ. The CDR3 spans 16 residues. The gene calls are TRBV7-8 and TRBJ2-6; D gene unclear. The specimen was CD8+ T cells sorted from blood (inferred from file names), collected from a patient given nivolumab and ipilimumab in sequence. This TCR was sampled from a human patient with melanoma. Some clones in this sample may be carry-over from other donors' samples. In DNA form, the CDR3 reads TGTGCCAGCAGCTTTGACTTCGGTACTGGGGCCAACGTCCTGACTTTC. Its protein is CASSFDFGTGANVLTF. Full variable domain (missing parts from reference TRBV7-8 and TRBJ2-6): GAGVSQSPRYKVAKRGQDVALRCDPISGHVSLFWYQQALGQGPEFLTYFQNEAQLDKSGLPSDRFFAERPEGSVSTLKIQRTQQEDSAVYLCASSFDFGTGANVLTFGAGSRLTVL.